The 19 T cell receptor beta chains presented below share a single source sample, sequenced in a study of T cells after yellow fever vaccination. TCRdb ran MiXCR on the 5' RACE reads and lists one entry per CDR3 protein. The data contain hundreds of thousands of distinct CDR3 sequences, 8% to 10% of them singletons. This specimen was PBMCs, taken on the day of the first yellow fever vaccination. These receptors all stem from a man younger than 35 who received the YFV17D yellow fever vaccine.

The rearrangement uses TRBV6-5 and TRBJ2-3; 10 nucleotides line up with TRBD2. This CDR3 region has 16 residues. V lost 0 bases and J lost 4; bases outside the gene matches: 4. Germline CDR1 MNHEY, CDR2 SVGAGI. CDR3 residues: CASSYSSGGWADTQYF. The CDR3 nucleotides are TGTGCCAGCAGTTACTCTAGCGGGGGGTGGGCAGATACGCAGTATTTT.

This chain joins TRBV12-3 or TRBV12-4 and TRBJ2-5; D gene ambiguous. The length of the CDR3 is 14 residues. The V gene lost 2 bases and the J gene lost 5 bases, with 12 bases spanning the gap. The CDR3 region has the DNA TGTGCCAGCAGTTTAAATACGGTCCCGGAGACCCAGTACTTC. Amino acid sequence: CASSLNTVPETQYF.

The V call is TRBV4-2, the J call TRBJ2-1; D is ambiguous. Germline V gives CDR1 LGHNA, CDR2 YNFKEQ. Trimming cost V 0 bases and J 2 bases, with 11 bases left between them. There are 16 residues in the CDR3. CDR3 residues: CASSQDSLVTYNEQFF. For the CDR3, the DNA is TGTGCCAGCAGCCAAGATTCCTTAGTTACCTACAATGAGCAGTTCTTC.

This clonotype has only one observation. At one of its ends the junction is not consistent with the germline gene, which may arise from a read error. The CDR3 loop reads CDSSLEGGRDIQYF. DNA for the CDR3: TGCGACAGCAGCTTGGAGGGAGGGAGGGACATTCAGTACTTC. This chain connects TRBV5-1 to TRBJ2-4, with TRBD2 identical over 7 bases. The CDR3 loop spans 14 amino acids. CDR1 is SGHRS and CDR2 is YFSETQ in the germline V gene.

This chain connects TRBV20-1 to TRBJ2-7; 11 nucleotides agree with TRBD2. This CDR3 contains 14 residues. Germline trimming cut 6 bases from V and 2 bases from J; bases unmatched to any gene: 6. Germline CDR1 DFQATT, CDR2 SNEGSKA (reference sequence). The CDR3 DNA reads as TGCAGTGCAACAGGACTAGCGGGTACCTACGAGCAGTACTTC. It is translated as CSATGLAGTYEQYF.

CDR3 coding DNA: TGTGCCAGCAGCCTATACCGGGACAACAACTATGGCTACACCTTC. Protein sequence: CASSLYRDNNYGYTF. The chain combines TRBV7-9 with TRBJ1-2; a possible D gene is TRBD1 (6 bases). The CDR3 loop spans 15 amino acids. The V end was cut by 5 bases, the J end by 2 bases, with 15 bases between. Germline V gene sequence: CDR1 SEHNR, CDR2 FQNEAQ (reference sequence).

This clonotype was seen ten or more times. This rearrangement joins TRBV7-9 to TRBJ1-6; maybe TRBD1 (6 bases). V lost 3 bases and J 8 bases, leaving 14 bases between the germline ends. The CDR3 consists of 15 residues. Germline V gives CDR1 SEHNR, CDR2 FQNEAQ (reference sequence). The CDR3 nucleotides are TGTGCCAGCAGCTTGACAGGAGGAGGTGATTCACCCCTCCACTTT. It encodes CASSLTGGGDSPLHF.

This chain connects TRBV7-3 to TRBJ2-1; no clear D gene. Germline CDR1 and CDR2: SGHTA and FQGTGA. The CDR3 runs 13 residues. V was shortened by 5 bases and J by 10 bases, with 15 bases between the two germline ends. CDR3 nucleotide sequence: TGTGCCAGCAGCCCCTTGACTGGCATGGAGCAGTTCTTC. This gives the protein CASSPLTGMEQFF.

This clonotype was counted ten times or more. CDR3 coding DNA: TGCGCCAGCAGCTACGCAGGGGATCGGTACGAGCAGTACTTC. Residues: CASSYAGDRYEQYF. V is TRBV5-1 and J is TRBJ2-7, with a possible D match to TRBD1 (6 bases). Trimming stripped 3 bases from V and 4 bases from J, with 14 bases between. From germline, CDR1 is SGHRS and CDR2 YFSETQ. There are 14 residues in the CDR3.

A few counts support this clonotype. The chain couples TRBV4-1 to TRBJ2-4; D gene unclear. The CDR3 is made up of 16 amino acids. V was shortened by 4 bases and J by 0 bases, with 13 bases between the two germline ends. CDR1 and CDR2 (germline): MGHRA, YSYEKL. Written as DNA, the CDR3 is TGCGCCAGCAGCCTGCGTGGTCGACTAGCCAAAAACATTCAGTACTTC. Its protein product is CASSLRGRLAKNIQYF.

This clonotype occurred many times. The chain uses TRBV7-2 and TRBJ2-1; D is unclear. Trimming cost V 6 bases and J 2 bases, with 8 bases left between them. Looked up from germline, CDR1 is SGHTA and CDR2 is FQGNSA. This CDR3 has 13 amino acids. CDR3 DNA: TGTGCCAGCAGTGGCGGCCCCTACAATGAGCAGTTCTTC. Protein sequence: CASSGGPYNEQFF.

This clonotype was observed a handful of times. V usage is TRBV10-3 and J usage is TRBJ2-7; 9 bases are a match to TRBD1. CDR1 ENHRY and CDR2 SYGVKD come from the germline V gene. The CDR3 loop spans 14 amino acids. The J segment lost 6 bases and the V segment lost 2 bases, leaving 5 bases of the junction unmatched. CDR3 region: CAISEGTGTAEQYV. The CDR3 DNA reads TGTGCCATCAGTGAGGGGACAGGGACGGCCGAGCAGTACGTC.

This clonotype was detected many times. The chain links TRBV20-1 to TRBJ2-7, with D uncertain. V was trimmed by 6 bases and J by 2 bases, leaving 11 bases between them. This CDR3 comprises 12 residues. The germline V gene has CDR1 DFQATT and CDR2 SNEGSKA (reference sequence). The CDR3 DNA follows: TGCAGTGCAGGACCCTTAACCTACGAGCAGTACTTC. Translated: CSAGPLTYEQYF.

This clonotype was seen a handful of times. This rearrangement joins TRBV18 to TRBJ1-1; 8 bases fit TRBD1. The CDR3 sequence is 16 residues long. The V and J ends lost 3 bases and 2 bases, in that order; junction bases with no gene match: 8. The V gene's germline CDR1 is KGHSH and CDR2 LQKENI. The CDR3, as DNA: TGTGCCAGCTCACCCAGGACAGGGAAACCCAACACTGAAGCTTTCTTT. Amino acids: CASSPRTGKPNTEAFF.

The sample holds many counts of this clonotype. The CDR3 nucleotides are TGTGCCAGCAGTGAAAAAACAATGCAAGAGACCCAGTACTTC. Protein: CASSEKTMQETQYF. The rearrangement links TRBV25-1 to TRBJ2-5, with D unclear. V shed 2 bases and J shed 2 bases, with 9 bases lying between them. Germline lookup yields CDR1 MGHDK and CDR2 SYGVNS. The CDR3 is 14 amino acids.

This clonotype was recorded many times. CDR3 DNA sequence: TGTGCCAGTAGTTCCCGGATGAGAAACACCGGGGAGCTGTTTTTT. Protein product: CASSSRMRNTGELFF. The genes are TRBV19 and TRBJ2-2; D remains unclear. The CDR3 is 15 amino acids. V was cut by 5 bases and J by 2 bases, with 12 bases left in between. Germline V CDR1 and CDR2: LNHDA, SQIVND (reference sequence).

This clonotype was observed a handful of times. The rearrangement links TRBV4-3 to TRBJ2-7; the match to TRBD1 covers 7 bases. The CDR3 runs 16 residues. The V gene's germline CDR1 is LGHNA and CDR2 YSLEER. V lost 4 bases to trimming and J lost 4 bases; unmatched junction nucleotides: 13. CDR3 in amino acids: CASSREEGGSLYEQYV. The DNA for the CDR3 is TGCGCCAGCAGCCGAGAAGAAGGGGGCTCCTTGTACGAGCAGTACGTC.

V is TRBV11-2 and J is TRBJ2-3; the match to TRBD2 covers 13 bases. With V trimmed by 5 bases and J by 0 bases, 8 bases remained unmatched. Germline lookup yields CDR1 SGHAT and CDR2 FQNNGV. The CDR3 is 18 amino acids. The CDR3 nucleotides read TGTGCCAGCAGCCCGGGACTAGCGGGGACCGCTAGCACAGATACGCAGTATTTT. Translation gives CASSPGLAGTASTDTQYF.

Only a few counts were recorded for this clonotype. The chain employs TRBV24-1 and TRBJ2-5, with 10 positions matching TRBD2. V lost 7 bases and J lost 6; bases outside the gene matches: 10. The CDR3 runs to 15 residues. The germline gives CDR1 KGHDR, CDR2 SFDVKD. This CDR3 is CATSAGTSVRQTQYF. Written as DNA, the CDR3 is TGTGCCACCAGCGCCGGGACTAGCGTCCGCCAGACCCAGTACTTC.